A single sample is the source of the 3 T cell receptor beta chains below, sequenced in a study of blood T cell repertoires in COVID-19. Only in-frame clones appear in the TCRdb table, and some are missing; sequencing was by immunoSEQ multiplex PCR. Counted here are 200,000 or so clones, 87% occurring once; the ten biggest clones make up approximately 11%. The sample was PBMCs or T cells enriched from blood (not recorded which). These receptors came from a young man who had recovered from COVID-19.

The table lists this clone with a count of one. The chain links TRBV9 to TRBJ2-1, with D perhaps matching TRBD1 (6 bases). Per the germline V gene, CDR1 is SGDLS and CDR2 is YYNGEE. V shed 4 bases and J shed 0 bases, with 11 bases lying between them. The CDR3 runs 15 residues. The CDR3 reads CASSKRQDSYNEQFF. CDR3 sequence (DNA): TGTGCCAGCAGCAAGAGACAGGACTCCTACAATGAGCAGTTCTTC.

J is TRBJ2-7 and V is TRBV7-9; 12 bases fit TRBD2. V was clipped by 5 bases and J by 3 bases; unmatched bases: 2. Germline lookup yields CDR1 SEHNR and CDR2 FQNEAQ (reference sequence). The CDR3 extends over 14 amino acids. The CDR3 here is CASSTLAGGYEQYF. DNA of the CDR3: TGTGCCAGCAGCACACTAGCGGGAGGCTACGAGCAGTACTTC.

The chain employs TRBV28 and TRBJ1-3, with 7 bases matching TRBD1. V dropped 5 bases and J dropped 4; count of bases not matched to a gene: 11. The CDR3 is made up of 16 amino acids. Germline assignment: CDR1 MDHEN and CDR2 SYDVKM. The DNA of the CDR3 is TGTGCCAGCAGTGTTACAGGGGAAGGTGTGGGAAACACCATATATTTT. As protein: CASSVTGEGVGNTIYF.